This is a list of T cell receptor beta chains from one sample in a study of CD8+ T cells in alopecia areata. The method was immunoSEQ multiplex PCR; TCRdb's version includes in-frame clones alone and lacks a portion of them. The sample shows around 150,000 clones, less than 65% of them seen only once. The sequenced material came from CD8+ T cells sorted from blood. These TCRs come from a human donor in good health. CDR3s include the opening cysteine and the closing phenylalanine or tryptophan. A D gene is named only where the DNA matches it firmly. Rows may omit the clone size; those that give it use once, few, many or a size class.

cdr3_aa cdr3_nt j_call clone_size d_call v_call
CASSQVGVEQFF TGCGCCAGCAGCCAAGTGGGTGTAGAGCAGTTCTTC TRBJ2-1 few . TRBV4-1
CASSQESLSSYNEQFF TGTGCCAGCAGTCAAGAGTCCTTGAGCTCCTACAATGAGCAGTTCTTC TRBJ2-1 . . TRBV2
CSAETRSPPGANVLTF TGCAGCGCTGAGACTAGAAGCCCTCCCGGGGCCAACGTCCTGACTTTC TRBJ2-6 . . TRBV29-1
CSFSGTGFTGELFF TGCAGTTTCTCCGGGACAGGTTTTACCGGGGAGCTGTTTTTT TRBJ2-2 few TRBD1 TRBV29-1
CASSFYELAGDEQFF TGTGCCAGCAGCTTTTACGAACTAGCGGGAGATGAGCAGTTCTTC TRBJ2-1 . TRBD2 TRBV7-2
CASSPTGGANYGYTF TGTGCCAGCAGCCCTACGGGGGGAGCTAACTATGGCTACACCTTC TRBJ1-2 . . TRBV4-2
CASSLFATDTQYF TGTGCCAGCAGTTTATTTGCCACAGATACGCAGTATTTT TRBJ2-3 . . TRBV27
CASSSGGAGGGEQYF TGTGCCAGCAGCTCCGGCGGAGCGGGAGGGGGAGAGCAGTACTTC TRBJ2-7 . TRBD2 TRBV7-9
CASSLRGRVGTDTQYF TGTGCCAGCAGCTTACGCGGGAGGGTTGGGACAGATACGCAGTATTTT TRBJ2-3 . TRBD2 TRBV11-2
CASSPVYAPGELFF TGTGCCAGCAGCCCAGTTTATGCTCCCGGGGAGCTGTTTTTT TRBJ2-2 . . TRBV11-2
CASSPGSYNEQFF TGTGCCAGCAGCCCCGGCTCCTACAATGAGCAGTTCTTC TRBJ2-1 . . TRBV9
CASKRQGGETQYF TGTGCCAGCAAGCGACAGGGAGGAGAGACCCAGTACTTC TRBJ2-5 . . TRBV2
CASSGSGDYEQYF TGTGCCAGCAGTGGCTCGGGAGACTACGAGCAGTACTTC TRBJ2-7 . . TRBV2
CSVGTANTGELFF TGCAGCGTTGGGACAGCAAACACCGGGGAGCTGTTTTTT TRBJ2-2 . . TRBV29-1
CSVEGRTSGNGNEQFF TGCAGCGTTGAAGGTCGGACTAGCGGGAACGGGAATGAGCAGTTCTTC TRBJ2-1 few TRBD2 TRBV29-1
CASSLKGWRETQYF TGTGCCAGCAGCTTGAAGGGGTGGAGAGAGACCCAGTACTTC TRBJ2-5 many . TRBV7-9
CASSILGTEAFF TGTGCCAGTAGTATTTTGGGAACTGAAGCTTTCTTT TRBJ1-1 . . TRBV19
CASSQDVYRSNEKLFF TGCGCCAGCAGCCAAGACGTCTACCGTAGTAATGAAAAACTGTTTTTT TRBJ1-4 many . TRBV4-1
CASSVTGSYGYTF TGTGCCAGCAGTGTAACGGGAAGCTATGGCTACACCTTC TRBJ1-2 once . TRBV2
CASSAPVEDEQFF TGTGCCAGCAGCGCCCCGGTGGAGGATGAGCAGTTCTTC TRBJ2-1 . . TRBV9
CASARGNEQFF TGTGCCAGCGCAAGGGGGAATGAGCAGTTCTTC TRBJ2-1 . . TRBV25-1
CAISESGRAGEQFF TGTGCCATCAGTGAGTCGGGCAGGGCAGGTGAGCAGTTCTTC TRBJ2-1 few . TRBV10-3
CASSTDWATAFF TGTGCCAGCAGCACGGACTGGGCGACTGCTTTCTTT TRBJ1-1 . . TRBV7-2
CASSESASGGYTDTQYF TGTGCCAGCAGCGAATCGGCTAGCGGGGGCTACACAGATACGCAGTATTTT TRBJ2-3 few TRBD2 TRBV9
CASSRTWEVNEQFF TGTGCCAGCAGCCGAACGTGGGAGGTTAATGAGCAGTTCTTC TRBJ2-1 . . TRBV6-5
CASRRQGVNTEAFF TGTGCCAGCAGACGACAGGGAGTGAACACTGAAGCTTTCTTT TRBJ1-1 few TRBD1 TRBV6-5
CASSQGERGLGDEQFF TGCGCCAGCAGCCAAGGCGAGCGGGGGCTGGGGGATGAGCAGTTCTTC TRBJ2-1 . TRBD2 TRBV4-1
CASSLTSGRPFNEQFF TGTGCCAGCAGCCTTACTAGCGGGAGACCCTTCAATGAGCAGTTCTTC TRBJ2-1 . TRBD2 TRBV6-6
CSVVSDEQFF TGCAGCGTTGTCTCCGATGAGCAGTTCTTC TRBJ2-1 . . TRBV29-1
CASSDQNSGSGVNEQFF TGTGCCAGCAGCGACCAAAATAGCGGGAGTGGGGTCAATGAGCAGTTCTTC TRBJ2-1 few TRBD2 TRBV9
CSVSQRTYNEQFF TGCAGCGTATCGCAACGGACCTACAATGAGCAGTTCTTC TRBJ2-1 . . TRBV29-1
CASSESGLIGLHDTQYF TGTGCCAGCAGTGAATCGGGGTTGATCGGACTTCACGATACGCAGTATTTT TRBJ2-3 . . TRBV6-1
CASSLVATGERQETQYF TGTGCCAGCAGCTTGGTCGCGACAGGGGAAAGACAAGAGACCCAGTACTTC TRBJ2-5 . TRBD1 TRBV7-9
CSVEEDGYEQYF TGCAGCGTTGAAGAGGACGGGTACGAGCAGTACTTC TRBJ2-7 few . TRBV29-1
CASSSPDRTKYGYTF TGTGCCAGCAGCTCACCGGACAGGACTAAATATGGCTACACCTTC TRBJ1-2 . TRBD1 TRBV5-4
CASSVEGGRQETQYF TGTGCCAGCAGCGTAGAGGGGGGCAGACAAGAGACCCAGTACTTC TRBJ2-5 . . TRBV9
CSVDPSGLDNEQFF TGCAGCGTTGACCCTAGCGGGCTGGACAATGAGCAGTTCTTC TRBJ2-1 few TRBD2 TRBV29-1
CASSRAGGAWGEQFF TGTGCCAGCAGCCGAGCAGGGGGCGCGTGGGGTGAGCAGTTCTTC TRBJ2-1 . TRBD1 TRBV11-2
CASSTQESDTQYF TGTGCCAGCAGTACCCAGGAATCGGATACGCAGTATTTT TRBJ2-3 . . TRBV6-1
CASSQRQGPSYEQYF TGCGCCAGCAGCCAACGACAGGGGCCCTCCTACGAGCAGTACTTC TRBJ2-7 . TRBD1 TRBV4-1
CASYRATEAFF TGTGCCAGCTATAGGGCCACCGAAGCTTTCTTT TRBJ1-1 . . TRBV6-5
CASSQPPEQYF TGTGCCAGCAGCCAGCCGCCCGAGCAGTACTTC TRBJ2-7 . . TRBV6-1
CASSPGGPRLMNF TGTGCCAGCAGTCCTGGGGGACCTAGACTCATGAACTTC TRBJ2-7 . . TRBV27
CASRDRANEQFF TGTGCCAGCAGGGACAGAGCCAATGAGCAGTTCTTC TRBJ2-1 . . TRBV6-1
CASSEGNTIYF TGTGCCAGCAGTGAAGGAAACACCATATATTTT TRBJ1-3 . . TRBV2
CASSPWTGAEKLFF TGCGCCAGCAGCCCGTGGACAGGGGCCGAAAAACTGTTTTTT TRBJ1-4 few TRBD1 TRBV5-1